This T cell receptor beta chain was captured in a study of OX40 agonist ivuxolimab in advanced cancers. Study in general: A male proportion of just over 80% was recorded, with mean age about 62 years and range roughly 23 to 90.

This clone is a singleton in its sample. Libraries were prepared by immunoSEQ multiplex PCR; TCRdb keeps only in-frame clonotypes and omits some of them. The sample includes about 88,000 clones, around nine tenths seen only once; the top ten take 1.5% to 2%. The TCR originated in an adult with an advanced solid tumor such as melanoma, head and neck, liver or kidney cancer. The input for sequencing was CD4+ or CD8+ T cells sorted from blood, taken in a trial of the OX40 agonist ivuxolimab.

CDR3 sequence: CASSPPGTPEAFF. CDR3 nucleotides: TGTGCCAGCTCACCACCAGGGACCCCTGAAGCTTTCTTT. The V call is TRBV18, the J call TRBJ1-1, with D maybe TRBD1 (5 bases). This CDR3 is built from 13 residues. Germline values: CDR1 KGHSH, CDR2 LQKENI. Trimming took 0 bases from V and 6 from J, leaving 8 bases between them.